These 15 T cell receptor beta chains were all obtained from the same sample, sequenced in a study of human thymus T cells. TCRdb's copy holds only in-frame clones and misses some; the assay was immunoSEQ multiplex PCR. The table has roughly 130,000 clones, over 85% seen once; the top ten hold around 0.022%. The thymus was resected at corrective cardiac surgery. The specimen was thymus tissue. The source of these receptors is a boy less than two years old with a congenital heart defect but otherwise immunologically healthy.

This chain links TRBV28 with TRBJ2-2; possible D gene TRBD2, 6 bases. The V end was cut by 2 bases, the J end by 6 bases, with 10 bases between. The CDR3 consists of 14 residues. CDR1 MDHEN and CDR2 SYDVKM come from the germline V gene. CDR3 loop: CASSLGWGAGELFF. DNA of the CDR3: TGTGCCAGCAGTTTAGGTTGGGGGGCCGGGGAGCTGTTTTTT.

This chain uses TRBV7-7 with TRBJ2-5, with a possible D match to TRBD2 (6 bases). The CDR3 is 15 residues long. V lost 5 bases to trimming and J lost 3 bases, with 16 bases between them. CDR1 and CDR2 (germline): SSHAT, FNYEAQ (reference sequence). DNA for the CDR3: TGTGCCAGCAGCCCGACGGGGGTGGGGAAAGAGACCCAGTACTTC. It specifies CASSPTGVGKETQYF.

The chain combines TRBV12-5 with TRBJ1-1; D gene uncertain. V shed 7 bases and J shed 4 bases, with 13 bases lying between them. The length of the CDR3 is 13 residues. In germline, CDR1 is LGHNT, CDR2 FRNRAP. This chain's CDR3 is CASEVPGVTEAFF. Written as DNA, the CDR3 is TGTGCTAGTGAGGTGCCGGGTGTCACTGAAGCTTTCTTT.

DNA of the CDR3: TGTGCCAGCAGCGACGATAGCTCCTATAATTCACCCCTCCACTTT. Translating gives CASSDDSSYNSPLHF. The V and J genes are TRBV28 and TRBJ1-6; D gene uncertain. V was clipped by 6 bases and J by 0 bases, with 9 bases between them. The CDR3 consists of 15 residues. The germline gives CDR1 MDHEN, CDR2 SYDVKM.

This clone showed up just once. The V and J genes are TRBV5-4 and TRBJ2-7; D gene uncertain. The CDR3 runs 15 residues. The V gene's germline CDR1 is SGHNT and CDR2 YYREEE (reference sequence). The V and J ends lost 3 bases and 1 base respectively, with 14 bases between them. CDR3 sequence: CASSSPKGTSYEQYF. Here the CDR3 DNA reads TGTGCCAGCAGCTCCCCAAAAGGAACGTCCTACGAGCAGTACTTC.

The chain employs TRBV6-6 and TRBJ2-4, with D possibly TRBD2 on 7 matching bases. Trimming pared 4 bases from V and 5 bases from J, leaving 12 bases between. Germline values: CDR1 MNHNY, CDR2 SVGAGI (reference sequence). The CDR3 totals 14 residues. The CDR3: CASSFGGGENIQYF. CDR3 sequence (DNA): TGTGCCAGCAGTTTCGGCGGGGGCGAAAACATTCAGTACTTC.

This chain's CDR3 is CASSQEPTSGGADTQYF. The CDR3 region has the DNA TGCGCCAGCAGCCAAGAGCCGACTAGCGGGGGCGCAGATACGCAGTATTTT. The chain links TRBV4-3 to TRBJ2-3, with TRBD2 matching over 12 bases. V shed 0 bases, J shed 4 bases, and the junction held 5 bases outside the gene matches. Germline CDR1 LGHNA, CDR2 YSLEER. The CDR3 spans 17 residues.

The chain joins TRBV4-3 to TRBJ1-4; 8 bases line up with TRBD1. In germline, CDR1 is LGHNA, CDR2 YSLEER. This CDR3 is 20 amino acids long. Trimming at V came to 0 bases and at J to 3 bases, leaving 15 bases not matched to a gene. CDR3 sequence reads: CASSQDSGDRGPEANEKLFF. The CDR3 region has the DNA TGCGCCAGCAGCCAAGATAGTGGTGACAGGGGACCGGAGGCTAATGAAAAACTGTTTTTT.

CDR3 sequence reads: CASSKVPSGETQYF. The CDR3 nucleotides are TGTGCCAGCAGCAAAGTACCCTCCGGGGAGACCCAGTACTTC. The rearrangement links TRBV21-1 to TRBJ2-5; no DNA check was done on the table's D call, TRBD2. TRBV21-1 corresponds to a pseudogene. CDR3 length: 14 residues.

CDR3 loop: CASSSVRTDSGNTIYF. In DNA form, the CDR3 reads TGTGCCAGCAGCTCCGTTAGGACGGACTCTGGAAACACCATATATTTT. V and J are TRBV7-9 and TRBJ1-3; the D is unclear. V was trimmed by 4 bases and J by 0 bases, leaving 13 bases between them. The CDR3 runs to 16 residues. Germline V gene lookup returns CDR1 SEHNR and CDR2 FQNEAQ (reference sequence).

This sequence joins TRBV5-1 and TRBJ1-4, with D unresolved. The CDR3 loop spans 12 amino acids. V lost 0 bases, J lost 10 bases, and 7 bases lay in between. The V gene's germline CDR1 is SGHRS and CDR2 YFSETQ. CDR3 DNA: TGCGCCAGCAGCTTGGAGGGAGGAAAACTGTTTTTT. This translates into CASSLEGGKLFF.

This clone is a singleton in its sample. The chain links TRBV6-1 to TRBJ2-7, with D uncertain. The V gene's germline CDR1 is MNHNS and CDR2 SASEGT. This CDR3 spans 16 amino acids. Trimming took 0 bases from V and 2 from J, leaving 14 bases between them. Written as DNA, the CDR3 is TGTGCCAGCAGTGAAGCTTCGTTCCCAGACCCCTACGAGCAGTACTTC. Translated, it gives CASSEASFPDPYEQYF.

The chain links TRBV19 to TRBJ2-1; TRBD2 matches at 9 bases. In germline, CDR1 is LNHDA, CDR2 SQIVND (reference sequence). The CDR3 is made up of 14 amino acids. The trim removed 3 bases at V and 6 bases at J, leaving 3 bases unmatched. CDR3 in amino acids: CASSIVLAGNEQFF. The CDR3 region has the DNA TGTGCCAGTAGTATCGTACTAGCGGGCAATGAGCAGTTCTTC.

Only one count was recorded for this clone. The chain couples TRBV19 to TRBJ1-5; no firm D call. The CDR3 runs 14 residues. Germline CDR1 and CDR2: LNHDA and SQIVND (reference sequence). Trimming took off 3 bases at V and 2 bases at J, with 8 bases between the two ends. This CDR3 reads CASSILGGNQPQHF. The CDR3 DNA reads TGTGCCAGTAGTATTCTTGGGGGCAATCAGCCCCAGCATTTT.

The chain is built from TRBV10-3 and TRBJ1-2; no firm D call. The V and J ends lost 2 bases and 2 bases respectively, with 3 bases between them. The CDR3 spans 12 residues. Germline assignment: CDR1 ENHRY and CDR2 SYGVKD. For the CDR3, the DNA is TGTGCCATCAGTGAGGGGAACTATGGCTACACCTTC. Amino acids: CAISEGNYGYTF.